Each of the 12 T cell receptor beta chains below was sequenced from the same sample in a study of T cell clonality in common variable immunodeficiency. Study-level findings and limits: Common variable immunodeficiency TCR beta sequences reportedly had fewer deletions and N-nucleotide insertions.

The repertoire was sequenced with immunoSEQ multiplex PCR; TCRdb's copy has only in-frame clones and lacks some. This sample has 20,000 to 30,000 clones and no singletons, with about 9.1% in the ten largest. No antigens are known for them. Sample: peripheral blood mononuclear cells. Receptors were obtained from a human donor with common variable immunodeficiency.

This clone was recorded at least ten times. The read comes to an end 3 residues before the CDR3 does, leaving the germline J gene to fill in the end. This sequence joins TRBV7-8 and TRBJ2-1; 13 nucleotides agree with TRBD2. CDR1 is SGHVS and CDR2 is FQNEAQ in the germline V gene. J was trimmed by 9 bases and V by 2 bases; bases with no gene match: 4. The CDR3 is made up of 15 amino acids. The DNA read from the CDR3 is TGTGCCAGCAGCTTAAGACTAGCGGGGGGCGGTGAG. Its protein product is CASSLRLAGGGE. The whole CDR3 region reads CASSLRLAGGGEQFF.

This clone has a handful of counts. The missing CDR3 end, 3 residues past where the read stops, is filled in from the germline J gene. This chain uses TRBV30 with TRBJ1-2; no definite D call. Germline lookup yields CDR1 GTSNPN and CDR2 SVGIG (reference sequence). The CDR3 length is 11 residues. V was cut by 1 base and J by 4 bases, with 4 bases left in between. The CDR3 is CAWSAVYGYTF. The sequenced CDR3 bases are TGTGCCTGGAGTGCGGTCTATGGC.

There are a few counts of this clone. Sequencing ends 3 residues short of the CDR3 end; the germline J gene provides the rest. This rearrangement joins TRBV6-2 or TRBV6-3 to TRBJ2-7; the D gene is possibly TRBD2 (6 bases). The ends were cut back, 3 bases at V and 6 bases at J, with 12 bases in the middle. The CDR3 covers 13 residues. Germline V gene data show CDR1 as MNHEY and CDR2 as SVGEGT. CDR3 in amino acids: CASSYGGYGEQYF. The DNA read from the CDR3 is TGTGCCAGCAGTTATGGAGGGTACGGCGAG.

On this clone itself: The missing CDR3 end, 3 residues past where the read stops, is filled in from the germline J gene. This chain uses TRBV2 with TRBJ1-2, with D unclear. CDR1 is SNHLY and CDR2 is FYNNEI in the germline V gene. The CDR3 extends over 12 amino acids. The ends were cut back, 6 bases at V and 2 bases at J, with 7 bases in the middle. CDR3 DNA, as far as it was read: TGTGCCAGCAGCGCGGTAAACTATGGC. Translated: CASSAVNYG. In full, the CDR3 reads CASSAVNYGYTF.

This clone was counted a few times. The missing CDR3 end, 3 residues past where the read stops, is filled in from the germline J gene. This chain joins TRBV18 and TRBJ2-2, with 7 nucleotides matching TRBD1. This CDR3 is built from 16 residues. Germline assignment: CDR1 KGHSH and CDR2 LQKENI. The J segment lost 1 base and the V segment lost 2 bases, leaving 4 bases of the junction unmatched. The CDR3 bases that were read are TGTGCCAGCTCACCAAGGGGGCCGTGGAACACCGGGGAG. Encoded protein: CASSPRGPWNTGE. The complete CDR3 protein is CASSPRGPWNTGELFF.

This clone came up a few times. The CDR3 goes on 3 residues after the read ends, and that part is filled in from the germline J gene. The chain links TRBV19 to TRBJ2-3; D uncertain. This CDR3 has 17 residues. V was pared by 3 bases and J by 2 bases, with 18 bases between. The germline gives CDR1 LNHDA, CDR2 SQIVND (reference sequence). Partial CDR3 DNA: TGTGCCAGTAGTATGGGTGGCGGCAGCGCAAACACAGATACG. This translates into CASSMGGGSANTDT. The CDR3 reads in full as CASSMGGGSANTDTQYF.

The DNA read from the CDR3 is TGTGCCACGCCGGGACAGGGCGTTGGC. This translates into CATPGQGVG. The full CDR3 sequence reads CATPGQGVGYTF. The chain joins TRBV19 to TRBJ1-2; 9 bases are a match to TRBD1. The CDR3 end is not reached by the read, which stops 3 residues before it; the germline J gene fills it in. Trimming at V came to 10 bases and at J to 7 bases, leaving 7 bases not matched to a gene. CDR1 is LNHDA and CDR2 is SQIVND in the germline V gene (reference sequence). The CDR3 contains 12 residues. The full variable domain, rest sourced from reference TRBV19 and TRBJ1-2, is DGGITQSPKYLFRKEGQNVTLSCEQNLNHDAMYWYRQDPGQGLRLIYYSQIVNDFQKGDIAEGYSVSREKKESFPLTVTSAQKNPTAFYLCATPGQGVGYTFGSGTRLTVV.

This clone is judged medium-sized. The read halts 3 residues ahead of the CDR3 end, with the missing end drawn from the germline J gene. The chain joins TRBV29-1 to TRBJ2-3; 8 bases line up with TRBD1. CDR3 length: 16 amino acids. Germline V lookup: CDR1 SQVTM, CDR2 ANQGSEA. V lost 8 bases to trimming and J lost 3 bases; unmatched junction nucleotides: 16. CDR3 bases read: TGCAGCACAAACAAAAGGACAGGGATCGGGACAGATACG. Translating it yields CSTNKRTGIGTDT. The CDR3, in full, reads CSTNKRTGIGTDTQYF.

Only a few counts were recorded for this clone. The sequenced fragment ends 3 residues before the CDR3 boundary, so the rest is inferred from the germline J gene. This chain uses TRBV6-1 with TRBJ2-7; D gene ambiguous. The CDR3 length is 12 residues. Trimming removed 4 bases from V and 3 bases from J, with 7 bases in between. Germline CDR1 MNHNS, CDR2 SASEGT. CDR3 bases read: TGTGCCAGCAGTGCGGTTCGCTACGAG. Translating it yields CASSAVRYE. The whole CDR3 sequence is CASSAVRYEQYF.

A word on this clone: The CDR3 end is not reached by the read, which stops 3 residues before it; the germline J gene fills it in. The gene calls are TRBV7-6 and TRBJ1-5, with D unclear. The CDR3 runs 12 residues. The V end was cut by 2 bases, the J end by 7 bases, with 6 bases between. Germline V CDR1 and CDR2: SGHVS, FNYEAQ. The CDR3: CASSLPEQPQHF. The sequenced CDR3 bases are TGTGCCAGCAGCTTACCAGAGCAGCCC. The entire variable domain, with the rest obtained from reference TRBV7-6 and TRBJ1-5, is as follows: GAGVSQSPRYKVTKRGQDVALRCDPISGHVSLYWYRQALGQGPEFLTYFNYEAQQDKSGLPNDRFSAERPEGSISTLTIQRTEQRDSAMYRCASSLPEQPQHFGDGTRLSIL.

A remark on this clone: The CDR3 goes on 3 residues after the read ends, and that part is filled in from the germline J gene. The rearrangement joins TRBV20-1 to TRBJ2-7; 10 bases align to TRBD2. This CDR3 has 16 amino acids. From germline, CDR1 is DFQATT and CDR2 SNEGSKA (reference sequence). The J segment lost 2 bases and the V segment lost 0 bases, leaving 7 bases of the junction unmatched. The chain's CDR3 is CSARDSLSGGAYEQYF. Incomplete CDR3 DNA: TGCAGTGCTAGAGATAGCCTCAGCGGGGGGGCCTACGAG.

This clone was detected ten times or more. The read terminates 3 residues ahead of where the CDR3 ends, so the germline J gene completes it. The J gene is TRBJ2-5, the V gene TRBV5-1; 8 bases are shared with TRBD2. CDR3 size: 14 residues. CDR1 and CDR2 (germline): SGHRS, YFSETQ. With 9 bases clipped from V and 1 base from J, the junction kept 8 bases outside the gene matches. The CDR3 spells CATSPGGIQETQYF. The sequenced part of the CDR3 DNA is TGCGCCACCTCACCGGGGGGGATCCAAGAGACC.